A single sample is the source of the 18 T cell receptor beta chains below, sequenced in a study of blood T cell repertoires in COVID-19 (dated by TCRdb to about 2020). Libraries were made using the immunoSEQ multiplex PCR assay. Held by TCRdb, this immuneACCESS table contains in-frame sequences only and omits some clones. Under half of the omission traces to an unresolved V gene where checked; the cause of the rest is unknown. A total of around 250,000 clones appear in this sample, 80% to 85% of them only once. Clones ranked in the top ten supply around 3.5% of the sample. What was sequenced was PBMCs or T cells enriched from blood (not recorded which). These receptors were taken from a man aged 45 to 65 who had recovered from COVID-19.

This chain links TRBV12-3 or TRBV12-4 with TRBJ1-1, with D perhaps TRBD1 (5 bases). Trimming removed 7 bases from V and 5 bases from J, with 14 bases in between. The CDR3 length is 13 residues. The CDR3 DNA follows: TGTGCCAGCACCCAGGGTAGGACGACTGAAGCTTTCTTT. Translating it yields CASTQGRTTEAFF.

This clone was seen only once. The chain uses TRBV29-1 and TRBJ1-1; no clear D. Germline loops: CDR1 SQVTM, CDR2 ANQGSEA. The CDR3 has 14 amino acids. V lost 2 bases to trimming and J lost 0 bases, with 10 bases between them. The CDR3 region is CSVETRGMNTEAFF. In DNA, the CDR3 is TGCAGCGTTGAAACAAGAGGGATGAACACTGAAGCTTTCTTT.

This clone was seen a single time. The rearrangement links TRBV7-3 to TRBJ2-2, with 8 bases matching TRBD2. This CDR3 is 18 amino acids long. After removal of 4 bases from V and 7 bases from J, the junction contained 17 bases not matched to a gene. Germline V lookup: CDR1 SGHTA, CDR2 FQGTGA. The CDR3 sequence: CASSSRRGLSGTVGELFF. The CDR3 region has the DNA TGTGCCAGCAGCTCCCGCCGAGGTCTTAGCGGGACGGTCGGGGAGCTGTTTTTT.

As for this clone: The same CDR3 also results from other DNA sequences found in this sample. The rearrangement uses TRBV19 and TRBJ2-7, with TRBD1 identical over 8 bases. Looked up from germline, CDR1 is LNHDA and CDR2 is SQIVND (reference sequence). After removal of 5 bases from V and 4 bases from J, the junction contained 4 bases not matched to a gene. The CDR3 has 13 amino acids. The CDR3 is CASSRDRKYEQYF. In DNA form, the CDR3 reads TGTGCCAGTAGTCGGGACAGGAAATACGAGCAGTACTTC.

The rearrangement links TRBV6-5 to TRBJ1-3; a possible D gene is TRBD1 (5 bases). The germline CDR1 and CDR2 sequences are MNHEY and SVGAGI. The CDR3 totals 14 residues. V gave up 5 bases and J gave up 1 base, with 9 bases separating them. CDR3 bases: TGTGCCAGCAGTACGACAGCGTCTGGAAACACCATATATTTT. It specifies CASSTTASGNTIYF.

This clone was seen just once. The chain employs TRBV29-1 and TRBJ1-3; D may be TRBD1 (5 bases). The germline V gene encodes CDR1 SQVTM and CDR2 ANQGSEA. This CDR3 region has 13 residues. The DNA for the CDR3 is TGCAGTCAACCAAGGGGAAGAGGAAACACCATATATTTT. This encodes CSQPRGRGNTIYF.

This clone was detected only a few times. The chain joins TRBV5-1 to TRBJ1-5; possible D gene TRBD1, 6 bases. This CDR3 is built from 15 residues. Looked up from germline, CDR1 is SGHRS and CDR2 is YFSETQ. Deletions cut 0 bases from V and 6 bases from J, with 13 bases between. CDR3 sequence: CASSLVSGASQPQHF. The CDR3 DNA sequence: TGCGCCAGCAGCTTGGTATCAGGGGCTAGTCAGCCCCAGCATTTT.

This chain connects TRBV7-6 to TRBJ1-6; TRBD1 matches 7 bases. The V gene's germline CDR1 is SGHVS and CDR2 FNYEAQ. Losses at the gene ends were 1 base for V and 7 bases for J; bases not matched to a gene: 10. CDR3 length: 17 amino acids. The CDR3 DNA reads as TGTGCCAGCAGCTTAGAGGGGGCATCCTCGGGGAATTCACCCCTCCACTTT. Amino acids: CASSLEGASSGNSPLHF.

This chain links TRBV20-1 with TRBJ2-5; 9 bases align to TRBD2. This CDR3 has 15 residues. CDR1 is DFQATT and CDR2 is SNEGSKA in the germline V gene (reference sequence). The V and J ends lost 3 bases and 2 bases, in that order; junction bases with no gene match: 7. This CDR3 reads CSASRGGGLQETQYF. CDR3 DNA: TGCAGTGCTAGTCGCGGGGGGGGGTTACAAGAGACCCAGTACTTC.

This clone was counted once. The J gene is TRBJ2-2, the V gene TRBV7-2, with D uncertain. The CDR3 covers 15 residues. The germline CDR1 and CDR2 sequences are SGHTA and FQGNSA. V lost 6 bases and J 4 bases, leaving 15 bases between the germline ends. The CDR3 DNA sequence: TGTGCCAGCAGTCATTACGCGAGTGGCACCGGGGAGCTGTTTTTT. It yields the protein CASSHYASGTGELFF.

V and J are TRBV5-1 and TRBJ1-4, with 9 bases that match TRBD1. There are 14 residues in the CDR3. V lost 4 bases and J lost 5; bases outside the gene matches: 3. From germline, CDR1 is SGHRS and CDR2 YFSETQ. The CDR3 nucleotides read TGCGCCAGCAGCGGCGGGACAGGGAATGAAAAACTGTTTTTT. Its translation is CASSGGTGNEKLFF. Drawing the rest from reference TRBV5-1 and TRBJ1-4, the complete variable domain is KAGVTQTPRYLIKTRGQQVTLSCSPISGHRSVSWYQQTPGQGLQFLFEYFSETQRNKGNFPGRFSGRQFSNSRSEMNVSTLELGDSALYLCASSGGTGNEKLFFGSGTQLSVL.

The chain links TRBV6-5 to TRBJ1-1, with 9 bases lining up with TRBD1. Germline loops: CDR1 MNHEY, CDR2 SVGAGI. This CDR3 region has 16 residues. Trimming cost V 2 bases and J 3 bases; bases outside gene matches: 7. CDR3 nucleotides: TGTGCCAGCAGTTACGACAGGGGGTCAGGGGACACTGAAGCTTTCTTT. This encodes CASSYDRGSGDTEAFF.

Here the CDR3 DNA reads TGTGCCATCAGTGGGGCCCGGGATGATTCACCCCTCCACTTT. It yields the protein CAISGARDDSPLHF. This sequence joins TRBV10-3 and TRBJ1-6; no clear D gene. Trimming shortened V by 4 bases and J by 8 bases, and 12 bases separated the two germline ends. Germline assignment: CDR1 ENHRY and CDR2 SYGVKD. The CDR3 is 14 amino acids.

The chain links TRBV11-3 to TRBJ2-7; the match to TRBD1 covers 7 bases. Germline CDR1 SGHNT, CDR2 YENEEA. CDR3 length: 17 residues. V lost 5 bases to trimming and J lost 0 bases; unmatched junction nucleotides: 13. CDR3 in amino acids: CASSHSQGSYISYEQYF. The CDR3, as DNA: TGTGCCAGCAGCCACTCACAGGGGTCCTATATCTCCTACGAGCAGTACTTC. The whole variable domain, remainder taken from reference TRBV11-3 and TRBJ2-7, is EAGVVQSPRYKIIEKKQPVAFWCNPISGHNTLYWYLQNLGQGPELLIRYENEEAVDDSQLPKDRFSAERLKGVDSTLKIQPAELGDSAVYLCASSHSQGSYISYEQYFGPGTRLTVT.

V is TRBV29-1 and J is TRBJ1-2; 10 bases map to TRBD1. The trim removed 0 bases at V and 6 bases at J, leaving 4 bases unmatched. Looked up from germline, CDR1 is SQVTM and CDR2 is ANQGSEA. This CDR3 has 14 amino acids. The CDR3 reads CSVEDPGQGHGYTF. For the CDR3, the DNA is TGCAGCGTTGAAGATCCGGGACAGGGGCATGGCTACACCTTC.

This chain joins TRBV9 and TRBJ1-3, with TRBD1 matching over 9 bases. V shed 4 bases and J 0 bases; nucleotides not matched to a gene: 5. Germline CDR1 reads SGDLS; CDR2 reads YYNGEE. The CDR3 has 16 residues. CDR3: CASSPGQGSSGNTIYF. The CDR3 DNA reads as TGTGCCAGCAGCCCAGGACAGGGGAGCTCTGGAAACACCATATATTTT. The full variable domain, with the rest looked up from reference TRBV9 and TRBJ1-3, is DSGVTQTPKHLITATGQRVTLRCSPRSGDLSVYWYQQSLDQGLQFLIQYYNGEERAKGNILERFSAQQFPDLHSELNLSSLELGDSALYFCASSPGQGSSGNTIYFGEGSWLTVV.

This clone was observed once. The chain's CDR3 is CASSEDQGLGTDTQYF. The CDR3 nucleotides are TGTGCCAGCAGTGAAGACCAGGGGCTTGGGACAGATACGCAGTATTTT. V is TRBV6-1 and J is TRBJ2-3; D is perhaps TRBD1 (6 bases). V dropped 1 base and J dropped 3 bases, with 14 bases sitting between them. The CDR3 loop spans 16 amino acids. In germline, CDR1 is MNHNS, CDR2 SASEGT.

The chain employs TRBV12-5 and TRBJ1-5, with 8 positions matching TRBD1. CDR1 is LGHNT, CDR2 FRNRAP, per germline. The J segment lost 7 bases and the V segment lost 5 bases, leaving 4 bases of the junction unmatched. The CDR3 runs 13 residues. The chain's CDR3 is CASGQGAEQPQHF. The CDR3 coding sequence is TGTGCTAGTGGTCAGGGGGCGGAGCAGCCCCAGCATTTT.